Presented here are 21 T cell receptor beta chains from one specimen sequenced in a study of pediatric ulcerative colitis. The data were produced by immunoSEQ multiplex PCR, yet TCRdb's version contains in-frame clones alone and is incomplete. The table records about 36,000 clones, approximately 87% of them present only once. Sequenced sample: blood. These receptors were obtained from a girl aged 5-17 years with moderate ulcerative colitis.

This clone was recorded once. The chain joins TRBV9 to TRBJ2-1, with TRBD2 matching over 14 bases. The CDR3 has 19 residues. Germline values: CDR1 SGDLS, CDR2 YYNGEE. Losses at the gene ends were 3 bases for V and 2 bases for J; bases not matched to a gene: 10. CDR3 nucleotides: TGTGCCAGCAGCGGGGCGGGGACTAGCGGGAGAATCACCTACAATGAGCAGTTCTTC. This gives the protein CASSGAGTSGRITYNEQFF.

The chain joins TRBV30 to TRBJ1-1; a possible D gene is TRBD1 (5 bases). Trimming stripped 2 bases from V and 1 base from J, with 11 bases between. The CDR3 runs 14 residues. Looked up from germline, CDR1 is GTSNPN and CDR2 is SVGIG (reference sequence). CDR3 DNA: TGTGCCTGGAGTCGGGATAGGGGGAACACTGAAGCTTTCTTT. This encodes CAWSRDRGNTEAFF.

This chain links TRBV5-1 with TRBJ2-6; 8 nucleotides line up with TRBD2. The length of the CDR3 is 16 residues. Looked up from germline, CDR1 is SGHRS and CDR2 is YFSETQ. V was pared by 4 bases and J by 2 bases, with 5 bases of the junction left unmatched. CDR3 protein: CASSPPGGAGANVLTF. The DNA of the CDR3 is TGCGCCAGCAGCCCCCCGGGGGGGGCTGGGGCCAACGTCCTGACTTTC. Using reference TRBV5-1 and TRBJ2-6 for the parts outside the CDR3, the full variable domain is KAGVTQTPRYLIKTRGQQVTLSCSPISGHRSVSWYQQTPGQGLQFLFEYFSETQRNKGNFPGRFSGRQFSNSRSEMNVSTLELGDSALYLCASSPPGGAGANVLTFGAGSRLTVL.

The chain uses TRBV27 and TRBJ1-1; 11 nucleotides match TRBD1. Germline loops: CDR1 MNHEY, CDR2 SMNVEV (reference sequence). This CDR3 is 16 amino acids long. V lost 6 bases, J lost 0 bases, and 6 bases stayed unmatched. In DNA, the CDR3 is TGTGCCAGCAGCACCGGGACAGGGGGGATGAACACTGAAGCTTTCTTT. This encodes CASSTGTGGMNTEAFF.

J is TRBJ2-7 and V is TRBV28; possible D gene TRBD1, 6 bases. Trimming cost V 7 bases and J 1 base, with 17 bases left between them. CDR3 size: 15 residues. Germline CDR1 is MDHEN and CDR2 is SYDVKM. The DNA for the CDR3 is TGTGCCAGCAACGGGTTTTGGACAGAGTCCTACGAGCAGTACTTC. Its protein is CASNGFWTESYEQYF.

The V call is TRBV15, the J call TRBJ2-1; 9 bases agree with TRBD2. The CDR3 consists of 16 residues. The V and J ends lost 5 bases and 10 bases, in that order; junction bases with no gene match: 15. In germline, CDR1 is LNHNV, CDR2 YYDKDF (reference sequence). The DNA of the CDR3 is TGTGCCACCAGCGTATCCTTCGGCGGGAGGGGATGGGAGCAGTTCTTC. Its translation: CATSVSFGGRGWEQFF.

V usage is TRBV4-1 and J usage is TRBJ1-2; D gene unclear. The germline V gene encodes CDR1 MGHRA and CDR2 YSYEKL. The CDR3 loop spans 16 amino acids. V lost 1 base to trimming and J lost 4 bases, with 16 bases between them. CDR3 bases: TGCGCCAGCAGCCAAGGGGCGGGTGGTATGCCCTATGGCTACACCTTC. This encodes CASSQGAGGMPYGYTF.

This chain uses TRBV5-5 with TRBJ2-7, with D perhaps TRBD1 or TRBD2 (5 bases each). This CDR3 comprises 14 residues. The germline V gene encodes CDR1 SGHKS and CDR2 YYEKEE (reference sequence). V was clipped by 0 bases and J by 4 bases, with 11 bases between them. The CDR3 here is CASSLVPGTYEQYF. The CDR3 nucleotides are TGTGCCAGCAGCTTGGTCCCAGGGACGTACGAGCAGTACTTC.

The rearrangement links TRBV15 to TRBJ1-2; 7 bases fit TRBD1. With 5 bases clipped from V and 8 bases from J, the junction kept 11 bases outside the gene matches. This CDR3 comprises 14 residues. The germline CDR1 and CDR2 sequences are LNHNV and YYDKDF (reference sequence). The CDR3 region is CATSETGILGGYTF. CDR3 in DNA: TGTGCCACCAGCGAGACAGGGATCTTAGGGGGCTACACCTTC.

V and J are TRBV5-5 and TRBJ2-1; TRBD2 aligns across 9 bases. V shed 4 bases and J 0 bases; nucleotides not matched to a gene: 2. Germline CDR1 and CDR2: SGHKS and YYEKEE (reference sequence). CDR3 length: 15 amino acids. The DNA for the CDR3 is TGTGCCAGCAGCAATAGCGGGAGCTCCTACAATGAGCAGTTCTTC. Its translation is CASSNSGSSYNEQFF.

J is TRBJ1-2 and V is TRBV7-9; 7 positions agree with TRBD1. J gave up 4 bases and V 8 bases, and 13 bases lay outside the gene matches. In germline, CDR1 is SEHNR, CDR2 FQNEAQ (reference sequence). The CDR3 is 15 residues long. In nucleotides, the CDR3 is TGTGCCAGCTCCCAAACAGGGGTAGGGGGCTATGGCTACACCTTC. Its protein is CASSQTGVGGYGYTF.

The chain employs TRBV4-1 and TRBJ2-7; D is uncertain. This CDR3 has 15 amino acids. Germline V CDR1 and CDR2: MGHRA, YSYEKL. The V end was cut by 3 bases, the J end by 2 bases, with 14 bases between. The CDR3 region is CASSQGPPGAYEQYF. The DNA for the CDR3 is TGCGCCAGCAGCCAGGGTCCCCCTGGGGCCTACGAGCAGTACTTC.

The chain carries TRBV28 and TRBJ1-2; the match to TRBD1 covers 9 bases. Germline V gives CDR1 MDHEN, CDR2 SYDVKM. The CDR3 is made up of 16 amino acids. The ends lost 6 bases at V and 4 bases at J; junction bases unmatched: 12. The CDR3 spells CASSLGTGSLSYGYTF. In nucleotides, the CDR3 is TGTGCCAGCAGCCTCGGGACAGGGTCTTTGAGCTATGGCTACACCTTC.

CDR3 DNA sequence: TGTGCCAGCAGTTTGGGGGGCTCCTACAATGAGCAGTTCTTC. It translates to CASSLGGSYNEQFF. J is TRBJ2-1 and V is TRBV28; D might be TRBD2 (6 bases). This CDR3 spans 14 amino acids. V was trimmed by 3 bases and J by 0 bases, leaving 6 bases between them. Germline values: CDR1 MDHEN, CDR2 SYDVKM. The variable domain in full, completed from reference TRBV28 and TRBJ2-1, reads DVKVTQSSRYLVKRTGEKVFLECVQDMDHENMFWYRQDPGLGLRLIYFSYDVKMKEKGDIPEGYSVSREKKERFSLILESASTNQTSMYLCASSLGGSYNEQFFGPGTRLTVL.

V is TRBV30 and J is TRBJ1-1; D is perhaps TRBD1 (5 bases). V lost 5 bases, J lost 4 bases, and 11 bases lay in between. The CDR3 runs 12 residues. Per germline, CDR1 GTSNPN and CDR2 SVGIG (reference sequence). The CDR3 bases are TGTGCCTGGTCGCCGGGGGGCACTGAAGCTTTCTTT. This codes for CAWSPGGTEAFF.

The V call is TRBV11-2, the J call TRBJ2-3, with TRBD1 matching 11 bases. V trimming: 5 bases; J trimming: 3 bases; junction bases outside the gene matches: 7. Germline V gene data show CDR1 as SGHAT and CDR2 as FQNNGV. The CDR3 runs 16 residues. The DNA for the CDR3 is TGTGCCAGCAGCCATATGGGACAGGGGGAGACAGATACGCAGTATTTT. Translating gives CASSHMGQGETDTQYF.

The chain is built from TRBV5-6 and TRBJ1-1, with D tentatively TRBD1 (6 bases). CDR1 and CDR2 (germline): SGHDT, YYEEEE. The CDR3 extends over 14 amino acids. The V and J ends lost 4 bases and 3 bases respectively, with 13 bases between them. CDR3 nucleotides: TGTGCCAGCAGCGTCCCCGGGGGGCACACTGAAGCTTTCTTT. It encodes CASSVPGGHTEAFF.

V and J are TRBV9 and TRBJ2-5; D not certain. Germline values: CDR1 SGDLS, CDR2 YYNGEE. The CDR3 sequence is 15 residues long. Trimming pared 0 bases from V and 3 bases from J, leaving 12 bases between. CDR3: CASSVGRLAEETQYF. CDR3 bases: TGTGCCAGCAGCGTAGGTAGACTGGCGGAAGAGACCCAGTACTTC. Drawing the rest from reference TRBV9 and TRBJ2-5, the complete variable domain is DSGVTQTPKHLITATGQRVTLRCSPRSGDLSVYWYQQSLDQGLQFLIQYYNGEERAKGNILERFSAQQFPDLHSELNLSSLELGDSALYFCASSVGRLAEETQYFGPGTRLLVL.

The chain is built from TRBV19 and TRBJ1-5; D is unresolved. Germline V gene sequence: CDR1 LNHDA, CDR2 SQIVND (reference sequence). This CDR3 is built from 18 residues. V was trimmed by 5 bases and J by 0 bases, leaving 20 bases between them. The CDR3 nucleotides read TGTGCCAGTAGTCGGCCCTCAGGTACTGGCATTAGCAATCAGCCCCAGCATTTT. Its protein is CASSRPSGTGISNQPQHF.

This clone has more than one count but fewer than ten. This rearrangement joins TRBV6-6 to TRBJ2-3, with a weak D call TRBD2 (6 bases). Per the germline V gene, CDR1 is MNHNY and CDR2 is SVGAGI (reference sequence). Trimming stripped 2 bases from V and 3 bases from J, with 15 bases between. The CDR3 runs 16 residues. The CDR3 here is CASSYPTGERTDTQYF. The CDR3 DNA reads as TGTGCCAGCAGTTACCCCACGGGGGAAAGGACAGATACGCAGTATTTT.

In DNA form, the CDR3 reads TGTGCCAGCAGCCCGACTAGCGGGAGAAGAAGGACAGATACGCAGTATTTT. This gives the protein CASSPTSGRRRTDTQYF. The V gene is TRBV11-2, the J gene TRBJ2-3; 12 bases map to TRBD2. V dropped 5 bases and J dropped 3; count of bases not matched to a gene: 9. The CDR3 sequence is 17 residues long. The germline V gene has CDR1 SGHAT and CDR2 FQNNGV.